This T cell receptor beta chain was documented in a study of patients and donors after allogeneic stem cell transplantation. TCRdb re-called the RT-PCR reads through MiXCR, storing one row per CDR3 protein. This repertoire shows more than 850,000 distinct CDR3 sequences, 15% to 20% found once; its top ten account for around 5.5%. The CDR3 has 17 residues. Germline V lookup: CDR1 SGHTA, CDR2 FQGNSA. V lost 5 bases to trimming and J lost 3 bases; unmatched junction nucleotides: 9. The sequence was obtained from a human donor who was either an allogeneic HSCT recipient or a stem cell or donor lymphocyte infusion donor (not recorded which). It is not recorded whose cells these are; they may come from a transplant donor. The chain recombines TRBV7-2 with TRBJ2-3; 12 nucleotides agree with TRBD1. Sequencing used blood, either unsorted or a sorted T cell fraction (not recorded which). The CDR3, as DNA: TGTGCCAGCAGCATGGGACAGGGGGCGATCTTGACAGATACGCAGTATTTT. It translates to CASSMGQGAILTDTQYF.